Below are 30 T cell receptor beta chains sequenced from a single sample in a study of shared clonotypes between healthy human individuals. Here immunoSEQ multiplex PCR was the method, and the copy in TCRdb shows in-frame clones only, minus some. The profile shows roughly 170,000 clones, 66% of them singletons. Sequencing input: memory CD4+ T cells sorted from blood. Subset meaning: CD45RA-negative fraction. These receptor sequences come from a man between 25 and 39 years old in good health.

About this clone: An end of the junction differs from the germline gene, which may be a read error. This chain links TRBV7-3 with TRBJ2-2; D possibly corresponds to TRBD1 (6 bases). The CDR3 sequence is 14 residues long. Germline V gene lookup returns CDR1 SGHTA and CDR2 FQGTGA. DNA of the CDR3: TGTGCCAGCAGCCTAACAGGGCGCACCGGGGAGCTGTTTTTT. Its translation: CASSLTGRTGELFF.

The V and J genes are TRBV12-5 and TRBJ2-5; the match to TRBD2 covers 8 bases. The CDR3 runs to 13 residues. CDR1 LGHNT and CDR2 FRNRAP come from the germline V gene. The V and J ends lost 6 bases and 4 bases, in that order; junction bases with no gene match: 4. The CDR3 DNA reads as TGTGCTAGTGGCCAGAGCGGGGGAGAGACCCAGTACTTC. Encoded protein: CASGQSGGETQYF.

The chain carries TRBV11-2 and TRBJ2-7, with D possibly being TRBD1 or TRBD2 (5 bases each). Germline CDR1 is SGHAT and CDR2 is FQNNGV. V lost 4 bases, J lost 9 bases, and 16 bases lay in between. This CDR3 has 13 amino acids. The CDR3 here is CASSSNGAIAQYF. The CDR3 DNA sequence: TGTGCCAGCAGCTCGAACGGGGCTATCGCGCAGTACTTC.

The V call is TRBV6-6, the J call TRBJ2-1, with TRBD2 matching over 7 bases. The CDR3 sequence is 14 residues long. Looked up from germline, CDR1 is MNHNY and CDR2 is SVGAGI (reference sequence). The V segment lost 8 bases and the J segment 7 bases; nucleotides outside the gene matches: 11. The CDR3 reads CASGPWGLMNEQFF. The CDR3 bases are TGTGCCAGCGGGCCCTGGGGACTAATGAATGAGCAGTTCTTC.

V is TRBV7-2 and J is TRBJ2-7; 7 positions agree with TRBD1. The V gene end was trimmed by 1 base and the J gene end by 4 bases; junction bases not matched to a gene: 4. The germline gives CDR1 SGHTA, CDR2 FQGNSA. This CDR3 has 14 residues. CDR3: CASSLEGAQYEQYF. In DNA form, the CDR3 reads TGTGCCAGCAGCTTAGAGGGGGCGCAGTACGAGCAGTACTTC.

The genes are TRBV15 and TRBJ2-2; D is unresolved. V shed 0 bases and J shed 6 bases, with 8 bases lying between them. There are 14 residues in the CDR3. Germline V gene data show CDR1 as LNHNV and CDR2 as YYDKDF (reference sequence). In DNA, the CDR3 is TGTGCCACCAGCAGAGATTACCAGTCCGGGGAGCTGTTTTTT. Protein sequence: CATSRDYQSGELFF.

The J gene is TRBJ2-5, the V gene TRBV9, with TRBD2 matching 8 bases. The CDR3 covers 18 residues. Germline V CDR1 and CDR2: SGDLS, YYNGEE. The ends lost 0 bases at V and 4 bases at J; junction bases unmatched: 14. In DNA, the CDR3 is TGTGCCAGCAGCGTAGGGAGGGGGTACTATACTAGCGGAGAGACCCAGTACTTC. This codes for CASSVGRGYYTSGETQYF.

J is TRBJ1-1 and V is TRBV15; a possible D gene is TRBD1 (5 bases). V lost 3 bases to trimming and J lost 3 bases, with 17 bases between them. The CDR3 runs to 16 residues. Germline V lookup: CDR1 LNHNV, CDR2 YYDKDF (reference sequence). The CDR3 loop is CATSSGAGIRDTEAFF. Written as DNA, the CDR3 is TGTGCCACCAGCAGTGGGGCTGGGATCCGGGACACTGAAGCTTTCTTT.

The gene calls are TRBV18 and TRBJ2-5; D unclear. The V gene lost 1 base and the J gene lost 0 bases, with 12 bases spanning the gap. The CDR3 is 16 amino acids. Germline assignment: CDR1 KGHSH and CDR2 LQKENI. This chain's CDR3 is CASSPLAGSHQETQYF. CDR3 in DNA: TGTGCCAGCTCACCACTAGCTGGCAGTCACCAAGAGACCCAGTACTTC.

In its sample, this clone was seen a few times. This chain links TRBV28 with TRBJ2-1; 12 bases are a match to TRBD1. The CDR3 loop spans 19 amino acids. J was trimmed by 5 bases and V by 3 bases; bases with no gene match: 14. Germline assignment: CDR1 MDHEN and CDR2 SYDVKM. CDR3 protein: CASSFGTGGVVRRHNEQFF. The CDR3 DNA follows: TGTGCCAGCAGTTTCGGGACAGGGGGCGTCGTCAGGCGACACAATGAGCAGTTCTTC.

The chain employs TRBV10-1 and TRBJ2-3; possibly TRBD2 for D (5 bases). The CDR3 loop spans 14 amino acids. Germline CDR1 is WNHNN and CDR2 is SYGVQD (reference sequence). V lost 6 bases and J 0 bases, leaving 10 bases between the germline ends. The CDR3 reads CASREGPSTDTQYF. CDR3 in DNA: TGCGCCAGCAGAGAGGGCCCCAGCACAGATACGCAGTATTTT.

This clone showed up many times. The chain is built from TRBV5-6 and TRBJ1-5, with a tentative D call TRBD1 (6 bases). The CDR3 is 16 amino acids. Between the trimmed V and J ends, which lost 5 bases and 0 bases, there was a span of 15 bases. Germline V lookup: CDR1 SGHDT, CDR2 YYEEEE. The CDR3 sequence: CASRRGGLYSNQPQHF. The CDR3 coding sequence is TGTGCCAGCAGACGAGGGGGTCTATATAGCAATCAGCCCCAGCATTTT.

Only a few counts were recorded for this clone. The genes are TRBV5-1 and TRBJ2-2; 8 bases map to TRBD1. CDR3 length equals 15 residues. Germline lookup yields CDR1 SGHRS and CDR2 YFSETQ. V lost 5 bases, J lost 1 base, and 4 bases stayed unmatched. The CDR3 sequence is CASRIDRGNTGELFF. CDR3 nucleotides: TGCGCCAGCAGAATCGACAGGGGGAACACCGGGGAGCTGTTTTTT. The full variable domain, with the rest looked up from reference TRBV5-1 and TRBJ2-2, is KAGVTQTPRYLIKTRGQQVTLSCSPISGHRSVSWYQQTPGQGLQFLFEYFSETQRNKGNFPGRFSGRQFSNSRSEMNVSTLELGDSALYLCASRIDRGNTGELFFGEGSRLTVL.

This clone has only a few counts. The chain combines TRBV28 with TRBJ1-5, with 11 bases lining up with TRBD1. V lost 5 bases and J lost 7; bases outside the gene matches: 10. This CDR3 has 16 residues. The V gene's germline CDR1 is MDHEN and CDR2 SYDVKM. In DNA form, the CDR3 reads TGTGCCAGCAGTCTAACCGGGACAGGGGGTCTGCAGCCCCAGCATTTT. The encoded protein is CASSLTGTGGLQPQHF.

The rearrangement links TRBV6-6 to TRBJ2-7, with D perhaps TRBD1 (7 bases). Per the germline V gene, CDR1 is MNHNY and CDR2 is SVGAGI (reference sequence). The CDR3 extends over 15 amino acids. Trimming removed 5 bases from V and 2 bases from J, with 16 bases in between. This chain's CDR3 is CASSMGGGQAYEQYF. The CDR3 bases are TGTGCCAGCAGTATGGGGGGCGGACAGGCCTACGAGCAGTACTTC.

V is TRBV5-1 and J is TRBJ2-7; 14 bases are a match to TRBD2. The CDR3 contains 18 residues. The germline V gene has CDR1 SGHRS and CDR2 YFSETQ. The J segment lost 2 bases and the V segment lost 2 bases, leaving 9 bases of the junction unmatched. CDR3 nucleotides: TGCGCCAGCAGCTTAAGGGGCAGGACTAGCGGGAGGACCTACGAGCAGTACTTC. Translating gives CASSLRGRTSGRTYEQYF. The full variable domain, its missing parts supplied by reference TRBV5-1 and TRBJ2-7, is KAGVTQTPRYLIKTRGQQVTLSCSPISGHRSVSWYQQTPGQGLQFLFEYFSETQRNKGNFPGRFSGRQFSNSRSEMNVSTLELGDSALYLCASSLRGRTSGRTYEQYFGPGTRLTVT.

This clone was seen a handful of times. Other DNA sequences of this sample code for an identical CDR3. CDR3 amino acids: CASSLFGGEEYGYTF. For the CDR3, the DNA is TGTGCCAGCAGTTTATTTGGAGGGGAGGAGTATGGCTACACCTTC. The chain recombines TRBV27 with TRBJ1-2; a possible D gene is TRBD1 (5 bases). Germline CDR1 and CDR2: MNHEY and SMNVEV (reference sequence). V lost 1 base and J 5 bases, leaving 14 bases between the germline ends. CDR3 length: 15 residues.

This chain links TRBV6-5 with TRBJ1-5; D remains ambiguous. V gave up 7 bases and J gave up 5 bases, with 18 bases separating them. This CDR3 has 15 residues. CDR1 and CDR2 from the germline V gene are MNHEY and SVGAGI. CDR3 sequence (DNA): TGTGCCAGCAATGCGGGAGGGATTCTCGATCAGCCCCAGCATTTT. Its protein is CASNAGGILDQPQHF.

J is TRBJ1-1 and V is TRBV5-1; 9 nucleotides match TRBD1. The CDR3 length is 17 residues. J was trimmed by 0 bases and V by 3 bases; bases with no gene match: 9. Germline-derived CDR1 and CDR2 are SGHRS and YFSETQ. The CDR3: CASSSQDRGKMNTEAFF. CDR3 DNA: TGCGCCAGCAGCTCCCAAGACAGGGGGAAAATGAACACTGAAGCTTTCTTT.

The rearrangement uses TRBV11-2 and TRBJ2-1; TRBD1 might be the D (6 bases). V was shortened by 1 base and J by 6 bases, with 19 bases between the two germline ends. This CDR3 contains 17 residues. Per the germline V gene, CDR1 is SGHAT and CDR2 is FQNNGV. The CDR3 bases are TGTGCCAGCAGCTTAGCGAAAGGGGGTCGGCTACTCAATGAGCAGTTCTTC. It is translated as CASSLAKGGRLLNEQFF.

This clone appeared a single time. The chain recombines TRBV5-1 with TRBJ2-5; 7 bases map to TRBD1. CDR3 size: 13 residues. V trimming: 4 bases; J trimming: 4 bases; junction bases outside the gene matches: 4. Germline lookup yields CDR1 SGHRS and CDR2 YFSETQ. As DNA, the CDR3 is TGCGCCAGCAGCCTCGGGACAGTAGAGACCCAGTACTTC. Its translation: CASSLGTVETQYF.

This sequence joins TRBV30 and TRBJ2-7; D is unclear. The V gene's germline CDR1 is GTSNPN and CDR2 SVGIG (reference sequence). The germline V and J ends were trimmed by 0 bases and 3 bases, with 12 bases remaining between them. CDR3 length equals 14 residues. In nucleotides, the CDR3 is TGTGCCTGGAGTGTAGGGCACCCAGACTACGAGCAGTACTTC. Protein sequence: CAWSVGHPDYEQYF.

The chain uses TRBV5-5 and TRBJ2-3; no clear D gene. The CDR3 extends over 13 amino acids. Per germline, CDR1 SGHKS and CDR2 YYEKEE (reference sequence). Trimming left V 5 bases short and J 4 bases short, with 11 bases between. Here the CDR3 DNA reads TGTGCCAGCAGGAAGAGTGCCCCAGATACGCAGTATTTT. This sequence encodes CASRKSAPDTQYF.

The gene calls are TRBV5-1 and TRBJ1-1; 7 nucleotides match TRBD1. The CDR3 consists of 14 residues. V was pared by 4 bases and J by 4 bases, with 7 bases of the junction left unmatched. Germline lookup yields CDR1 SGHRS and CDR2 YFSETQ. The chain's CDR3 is CASSPRGDVTEAFF. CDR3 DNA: TGCGCCAGCAGCCCCAGGGGGGATGTCACTGAAGCTTTCTTT.

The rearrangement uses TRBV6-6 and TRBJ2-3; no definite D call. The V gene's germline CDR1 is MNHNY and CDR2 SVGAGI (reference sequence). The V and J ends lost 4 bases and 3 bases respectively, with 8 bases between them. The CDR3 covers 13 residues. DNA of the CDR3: TGTGCCAGCAGTTCCCCCTTTACAGATACGCAGTATTTT. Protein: CASSSPFTDTQYF.

The CDR3 is CSAGGPNEQFF. CDR3 in DNA: TGCAGTGCAGGGGGCCCCAATGAGCAGTTCTTC. The chain links TRBV29-1 to TRBJ2-1; TRBD1 aligns across 8 bases. Germline V gives CDR1 SQVTM, CDR2 ANQGSEA. The CDR3 runs 11 residues.

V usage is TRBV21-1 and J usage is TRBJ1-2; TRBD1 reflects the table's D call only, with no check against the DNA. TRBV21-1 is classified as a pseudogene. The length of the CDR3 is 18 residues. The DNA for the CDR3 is TGTGCCAGGATCAGGGGGCGCGGAAGGCGATCGGCTAACTATGGCTACACCTTC. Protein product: CARIRGRGRRSANYGYTF.

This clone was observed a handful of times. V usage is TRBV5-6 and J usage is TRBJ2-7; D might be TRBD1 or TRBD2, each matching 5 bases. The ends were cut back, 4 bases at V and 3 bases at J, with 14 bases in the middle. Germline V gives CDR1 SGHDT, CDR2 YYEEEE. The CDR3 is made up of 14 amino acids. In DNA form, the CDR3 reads TGTGCCAGCAGCCCCGACAGCGGATACTACGAGCAGTACTTC. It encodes CASSPDSGYYEQYF.

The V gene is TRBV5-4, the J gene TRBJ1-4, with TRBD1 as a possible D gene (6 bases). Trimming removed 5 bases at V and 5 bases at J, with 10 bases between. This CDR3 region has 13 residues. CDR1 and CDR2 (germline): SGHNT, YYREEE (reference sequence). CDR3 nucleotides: TGTGCCAGCAGTCCAGGGGTAAATGAAAAACTGTTTTTT. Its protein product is CASSPGVNEKLFF.

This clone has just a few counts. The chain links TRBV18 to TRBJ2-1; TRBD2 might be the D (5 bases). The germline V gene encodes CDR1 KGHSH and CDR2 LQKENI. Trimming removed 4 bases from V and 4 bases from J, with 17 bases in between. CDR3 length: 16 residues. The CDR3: CASSLHVGGQYNEQFF. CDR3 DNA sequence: TGTGCCAGCTCACTCCATGTGGGCGGGCAATACAATGAGCAGTTCTTC.